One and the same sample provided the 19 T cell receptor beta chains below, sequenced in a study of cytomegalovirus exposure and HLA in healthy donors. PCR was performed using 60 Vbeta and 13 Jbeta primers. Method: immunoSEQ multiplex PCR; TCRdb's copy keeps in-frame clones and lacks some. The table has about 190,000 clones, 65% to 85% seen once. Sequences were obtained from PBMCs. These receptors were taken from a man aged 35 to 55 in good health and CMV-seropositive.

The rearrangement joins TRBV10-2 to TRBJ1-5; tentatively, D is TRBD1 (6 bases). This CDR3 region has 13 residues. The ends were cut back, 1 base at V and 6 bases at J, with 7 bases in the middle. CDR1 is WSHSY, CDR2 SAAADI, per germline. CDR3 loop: CASSEYRVQPQHF. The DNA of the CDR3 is TGCGCCAGCAGTGAGTACAGGGTTCAGCCCCAGCATTTT.

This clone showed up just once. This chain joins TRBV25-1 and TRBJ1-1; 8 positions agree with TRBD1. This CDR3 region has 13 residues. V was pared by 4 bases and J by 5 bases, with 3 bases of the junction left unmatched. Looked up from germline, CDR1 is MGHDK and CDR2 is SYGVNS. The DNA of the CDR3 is TGTGCCAGCAGTGGGACAGGGAGAACTGAAGCTTTCTTT. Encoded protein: CASSGTGRTEAFF. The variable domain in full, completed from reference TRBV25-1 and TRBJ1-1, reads EADIYQTPRYLVIGTGKKITLECSQTMGHDKMYWYQQDPGMELHLIHYSYGVNSTEKGDLSSESTVSRIRTEHFPLTLESARPSHTSQYLCASSGTGRTEAFFGQGTRLTVV.

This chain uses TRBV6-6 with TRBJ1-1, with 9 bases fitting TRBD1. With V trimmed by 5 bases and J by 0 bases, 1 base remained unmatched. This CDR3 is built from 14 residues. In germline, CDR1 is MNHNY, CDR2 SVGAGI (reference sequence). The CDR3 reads CASSRTGVNTEAFF. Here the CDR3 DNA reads TGTGCCAGCAGTCGGACAGGGGTGAACACTGAAGCTTTCTTT.

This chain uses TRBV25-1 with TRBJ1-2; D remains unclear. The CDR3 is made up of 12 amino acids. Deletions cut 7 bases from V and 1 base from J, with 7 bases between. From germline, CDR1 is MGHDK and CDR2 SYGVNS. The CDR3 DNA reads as TGTGCCAGCAATGACCTTAACTATGGCTACACCTTC. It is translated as CASNDLNYGYTF.

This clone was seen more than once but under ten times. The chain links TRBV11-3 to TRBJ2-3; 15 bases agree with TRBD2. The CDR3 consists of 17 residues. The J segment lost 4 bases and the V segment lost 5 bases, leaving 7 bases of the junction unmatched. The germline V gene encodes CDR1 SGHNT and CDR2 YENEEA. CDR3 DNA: TGTGCCAGCAGCATCGGGACTAGCGGGAGGATTGCAGATACGCAGTATTTT. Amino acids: CASSIGTSGRIADTQYF.

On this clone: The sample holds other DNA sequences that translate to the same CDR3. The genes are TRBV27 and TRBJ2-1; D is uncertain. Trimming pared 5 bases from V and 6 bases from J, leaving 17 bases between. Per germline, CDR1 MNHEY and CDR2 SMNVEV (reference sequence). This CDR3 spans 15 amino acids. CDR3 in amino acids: CASSAPPGAINEQFF. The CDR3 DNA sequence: TGTGCCAGCAGTGCTCCGCCGGGTGCTATCAATGAGCAGTTCTTC.

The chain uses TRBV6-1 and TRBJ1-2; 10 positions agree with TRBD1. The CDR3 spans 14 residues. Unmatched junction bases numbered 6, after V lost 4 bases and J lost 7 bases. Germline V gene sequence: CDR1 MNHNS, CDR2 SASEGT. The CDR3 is CASSGDRGLGGYTF. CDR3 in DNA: TGTGCCAGCAGTGGGGACAGGGGTTTAGGTGGCTACACCTTC.

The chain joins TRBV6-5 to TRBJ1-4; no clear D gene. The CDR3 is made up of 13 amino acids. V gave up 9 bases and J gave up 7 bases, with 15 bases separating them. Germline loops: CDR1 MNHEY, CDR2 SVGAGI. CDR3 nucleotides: TGTGCCAGTCAACCCCCGGCGGGTGAAAAACTGTTTTTT. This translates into CASQPPAGEKLFF.

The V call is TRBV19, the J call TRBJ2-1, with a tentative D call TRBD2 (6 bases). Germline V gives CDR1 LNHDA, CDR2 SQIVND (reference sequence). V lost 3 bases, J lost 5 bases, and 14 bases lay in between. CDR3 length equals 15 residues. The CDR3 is CASSMGVAAHNEQFF. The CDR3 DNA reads TGTGCCAGTAGTATGGGAGTAGCGGCGCACAATGAGCAGTTCTTC.

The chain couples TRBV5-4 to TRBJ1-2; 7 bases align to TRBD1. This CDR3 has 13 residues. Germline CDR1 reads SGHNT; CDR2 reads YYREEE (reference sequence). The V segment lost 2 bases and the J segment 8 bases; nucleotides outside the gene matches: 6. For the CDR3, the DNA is TGTGCCAGCAGCTTAGGGGGCTATAGGGGCTACACCTTC. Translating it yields CASSLGGYRGYTF. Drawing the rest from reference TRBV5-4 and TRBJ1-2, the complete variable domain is ETGVTQSPTHLIKTRGQQVTLRCSSQSGHNTVSWYQQALGQGPQFIFQYYREEENGRGNFPPRFSGLQFPNYSSELNVNALELDDSALYLCASSLGGYRGYTFGSGTRLTVV.

The CDR3 coding sequence is TGTGCCAGCAGCCAAGATCCAGGGGGCGATGAAAAACTGTTTTTT. Its protein product is CASSQDPGGDEKLFF. J is TRBJ1-4 and V is TRBV4-2, with 8 nucleotides matching TRBD1. Germline values: CDR1 LGHNA, CDR2 YNFKEQ. The CDR3 is 15 residues long. The trim removed 0 bases at V and 6 bases at J, leaving 3 bases unmatched.

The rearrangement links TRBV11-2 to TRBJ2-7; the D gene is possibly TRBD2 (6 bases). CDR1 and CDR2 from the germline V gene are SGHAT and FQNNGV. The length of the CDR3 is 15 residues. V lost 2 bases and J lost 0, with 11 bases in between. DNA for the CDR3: TGTGCCAGCAGCTTAATGGGACTCAGCTCCTACGAGCAGTACTTC. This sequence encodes CASSLMGLSSYEQYF.

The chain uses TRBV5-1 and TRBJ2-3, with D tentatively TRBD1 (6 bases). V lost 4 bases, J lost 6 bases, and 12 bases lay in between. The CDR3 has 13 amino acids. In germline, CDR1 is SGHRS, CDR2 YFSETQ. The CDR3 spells CASSPGGGDTQYF. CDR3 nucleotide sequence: TGCGCCAGCAGCCCTGGGGGCGGGGATACGCAGTATTTT.

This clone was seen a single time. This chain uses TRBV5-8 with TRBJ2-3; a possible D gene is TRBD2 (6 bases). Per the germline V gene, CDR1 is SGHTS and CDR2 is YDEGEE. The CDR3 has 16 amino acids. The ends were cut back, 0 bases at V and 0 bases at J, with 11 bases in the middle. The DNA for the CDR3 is TGTGCCAGCAGCTTGGGGCTAGCGAGTAGCACAGATACGCAGTATTTT. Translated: CASSLGLASSTDTQYF.

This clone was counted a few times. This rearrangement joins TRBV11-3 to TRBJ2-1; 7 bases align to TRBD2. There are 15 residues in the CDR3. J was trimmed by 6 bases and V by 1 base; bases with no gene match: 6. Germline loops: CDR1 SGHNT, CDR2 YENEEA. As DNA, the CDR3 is TGTGCCAGCAGCTTAGGCAGTGGGGGGGGCAATGAGCAGTTCTTC. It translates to CASSLGSGGGNEQFF.

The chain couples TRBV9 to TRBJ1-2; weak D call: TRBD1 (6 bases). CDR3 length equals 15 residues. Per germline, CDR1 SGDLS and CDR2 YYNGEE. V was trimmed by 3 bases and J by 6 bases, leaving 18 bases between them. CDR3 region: CASSGTHRWGHGYTF. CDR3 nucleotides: TGTGCCAGCAGCGGCACCCACAGATGGGGGCATGGCTACACCTTC. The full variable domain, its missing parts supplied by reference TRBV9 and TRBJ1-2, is DSGVTQTPKHLITATGQRVTLRCSPRSGDLSVYWYQQSLDQGLQFLIQYYNGEERAKGNILERFSAQQFPDLHSELNLSSLELGDSALYFCASSGTHRWGHGYTFGSGTRLTVV.

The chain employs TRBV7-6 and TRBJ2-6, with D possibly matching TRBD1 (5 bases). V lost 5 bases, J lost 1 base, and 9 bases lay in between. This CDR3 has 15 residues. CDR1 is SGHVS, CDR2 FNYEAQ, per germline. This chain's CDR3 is CASSMDISGANVLTF. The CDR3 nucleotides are TGTGCCAGCAGCATGGACATATCTGGGGCCAACGTCCTGACTTTC.

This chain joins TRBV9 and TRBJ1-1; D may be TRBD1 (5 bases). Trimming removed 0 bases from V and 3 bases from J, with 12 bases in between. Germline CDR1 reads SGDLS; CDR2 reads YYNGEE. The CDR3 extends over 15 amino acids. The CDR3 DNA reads TGTGCCAGCAGCGTAGAGGGGTTGTCGGACACTGAAGCTTTCTTT. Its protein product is CASSVEGLSDTEAFF.

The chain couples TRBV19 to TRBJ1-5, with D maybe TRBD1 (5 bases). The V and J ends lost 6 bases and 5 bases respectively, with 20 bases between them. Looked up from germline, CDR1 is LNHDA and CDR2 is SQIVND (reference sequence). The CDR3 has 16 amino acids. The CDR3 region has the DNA TGTGCCAGTAGCCCGTGGGGGGGGTCTCCTGATCAGCCCCAGCATTTT. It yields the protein CASSPWGGSPDQPQHF.